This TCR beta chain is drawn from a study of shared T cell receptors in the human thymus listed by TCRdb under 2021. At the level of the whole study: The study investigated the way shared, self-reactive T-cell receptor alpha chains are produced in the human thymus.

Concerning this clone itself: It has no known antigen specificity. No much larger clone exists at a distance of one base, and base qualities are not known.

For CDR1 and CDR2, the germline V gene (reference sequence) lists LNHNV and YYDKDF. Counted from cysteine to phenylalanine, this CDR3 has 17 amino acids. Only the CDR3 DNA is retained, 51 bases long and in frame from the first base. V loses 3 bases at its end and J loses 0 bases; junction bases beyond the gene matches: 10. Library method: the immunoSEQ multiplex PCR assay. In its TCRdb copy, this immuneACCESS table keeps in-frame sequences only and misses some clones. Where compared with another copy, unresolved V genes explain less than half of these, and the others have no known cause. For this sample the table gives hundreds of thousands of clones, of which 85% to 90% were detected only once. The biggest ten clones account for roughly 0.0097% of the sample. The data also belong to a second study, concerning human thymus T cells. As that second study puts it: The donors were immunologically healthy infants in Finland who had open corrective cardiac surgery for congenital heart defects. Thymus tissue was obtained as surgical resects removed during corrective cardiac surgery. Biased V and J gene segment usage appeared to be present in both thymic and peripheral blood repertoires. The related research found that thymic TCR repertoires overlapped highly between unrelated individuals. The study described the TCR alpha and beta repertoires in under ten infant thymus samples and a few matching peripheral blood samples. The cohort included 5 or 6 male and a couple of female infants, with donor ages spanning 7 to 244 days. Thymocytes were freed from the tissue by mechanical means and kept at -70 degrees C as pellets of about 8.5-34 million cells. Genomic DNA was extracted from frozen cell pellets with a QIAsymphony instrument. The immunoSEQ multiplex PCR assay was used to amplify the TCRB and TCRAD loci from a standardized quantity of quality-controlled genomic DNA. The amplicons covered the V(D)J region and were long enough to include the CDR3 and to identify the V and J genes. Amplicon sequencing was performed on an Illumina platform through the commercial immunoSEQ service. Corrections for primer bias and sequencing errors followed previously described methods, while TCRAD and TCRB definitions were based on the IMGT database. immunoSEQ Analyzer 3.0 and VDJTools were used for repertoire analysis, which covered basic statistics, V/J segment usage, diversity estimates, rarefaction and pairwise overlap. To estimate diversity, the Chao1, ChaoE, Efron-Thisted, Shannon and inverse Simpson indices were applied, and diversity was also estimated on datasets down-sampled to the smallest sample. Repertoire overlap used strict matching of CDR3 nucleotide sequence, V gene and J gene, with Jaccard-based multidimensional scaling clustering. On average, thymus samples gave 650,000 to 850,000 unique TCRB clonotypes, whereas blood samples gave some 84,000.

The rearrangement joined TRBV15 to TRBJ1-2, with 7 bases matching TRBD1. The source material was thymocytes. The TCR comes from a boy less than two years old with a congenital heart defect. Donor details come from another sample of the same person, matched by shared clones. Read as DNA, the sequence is TGTGCCACCAGCAGGGACGGACAGGCCGTTTCTAACTATGGCTACACCTTC. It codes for CATSRDGQAVSNYGYTF.